These T cell receptor beta chains were read from a single sample in a study of blood T cells in healthy people across ages. TCRdb fed the 5' RACE reads into MiXCR, producing one record per CDR3 protein. The table has roughly 1,000,000 distinct CDR3 sequences, less than 25% seen once. The same sample was also used in a study of T cells of mothers and their children.

The sample was blood. These receptor sequences come from a girl aged 2 to 9 in good health. The CDR3 runs from the conserved cysteine through the conserved F or W. D genes are given only for firm matches. The size entry is marked missing in some rows and otherwise reads once, few, many or a size class.

TRBD1 | TRBJ1-2 | TRBV2 | few | CASNPGGYRYGYTF | TGTGCCAGCAACCCAGGGGGCTATCGCTATGGCTACACCTTC
TRBD1 | TRBJ2-2 | TRBV9 | . | CASSAPAGTGPGELFF | TGTGCCAGCAGCGCCCCGGCCGGGACAGGCCCCGGGGAGCTGTTTTTT
TRBD2 | TRBJ2-7 | TRBV15 | once | CATKSARGDRRYGEQYF | TGTGCCACCAAAAGCGCGCGGGGGGATCGTCGCTACGGCGAGCAGTACTTC
. | TRBJ1-5 | TRBV28 | . | CASSYTVDSNQPQHF | TGTGCCAGCAGTTATACAGTAGATAGCAATCAGCCCCAGCATTTT
TRBD1 | TRBJ2-7 | TRBV2 | few | CAVNRGYEQYF | TGTGCCGTAAACAGGGGGTACGAGCAGTACTTC
. | TRBJ1-1 | TRBV29-1 | few | CSVGSPGLNTEAFF | TGCAGCGTTGGATCCCCCGGTCTGAACACTGAAGCTTTCTTT
TRBD2 | TRBJ2-5 | TRBV6-6 | few | CASSYKAGGPGEQYF | TGTGCCAGCAGTTACAAGGCGGGAGGGCCAGGGGAGCAGTACTTC
. | TRBJ2-1 | TRBV5-1 | few | CASSLSEPSYNEQFF | TGCGCCAGCAGTCTAAGTGAGCCCTCCTACAATGAGCAGTTCTTC
TRBD2 | TRBJ2-7 | TRBV27 | few | CASSLMGTSGYYEQYF | TGTGCCAGCAGTTTAATGGGGACTAGCGGATACTACGAGCAGTACTTC
. | TRBJ2-6 | TRBV12-5 | . | CASGLLPGYTGANVLTF | TGTGCTAGTGGTTTACTGCCAGGGTATACTGGGGCCAACGTCCTGACTTTC
. | TRBJ2-7 | TRBV12-3/TRBV12-4 | few | CASRQDTYEQYF | TGTGCCAGCAGACAGGACACCTACGAGCAGTACTTC
. | TRBJ2-6 | TRBV7-3 | few | CASREGSGANVLTF | TGTGCCAGCAGGGAGGGATCTGGGGCCAACGTCCTGACTTTC
TRBD1 | TRBJ1-4 | TRBV7-2 | . | CASSFTGGPGTNEKLFF | TGTGCCAGCAGTTTCACAGGGGGGCCGGGCACTAATGAAAAACTGTTTTTT
TRBD1 | TRBJ1-1 | TRBV29-1 | few | CSVGGQAEAFF | TGCAGCGTTGGAGGACAGGCCGAAGCTTTCTTT
TRBD1 | TRBJ1-4 | TRBV28 | . | CASSRETGRKLFF | TGTGCCAGCAGCCGCGAGACAGGGAGAAAACTGTTTTTT
. | TRBJ1-1 | TRBV11-2 | few | CASSLREELAGGRTEAFF | TGTGCCAGCAGCCTACGAGAAGAACTGGCCGGAGGGCGCACTGAAGCTTTCTTT
. | TRBJ2-7 | TRBV29-1 | . | CSVEFDGAYEQYF | TGCAGCGTTGAATTTGACGGAGCCTACGAGCAGTACTTC
. | TRBJ2-5 | TRBV7-9 | many | CASRGEETQYF | TGTGCCAGCAGGGGGGAAGAGACCCAGTACTTC
. | TRBJ1-4 | TRBV7-2 | . | CAGSLEGTKIEKLFF | TGTGCCGGCAGCTTAGAGGGGACGAAGATCGAAAAACTGTTTTTT
TRBD2 | TRBJ2-1 | TRBV4-3 | few | CASSQDWRGGLNEQFF | TGCGCCAGCAGCCAAGATTGGCGGGGGGGCCTCAATGAGCAGTTCTTC
TRBD2 | TRBJ2-1 | TRBV24-1 | . | CATRASGRLSYNEQFF | TGTGCCACCAGGGCTAGCGGTCGCCTCTCCTACAATGAGCAGTTCTTC
. | TRBJ2-5 | TRBV29-1 | few | CSVLPGLGKETQYF | TGCAGCGTCCTTCCGGGACTGGGGAAAGAGACCCAGTACTTC
. | TRBJ2-7 | TRBV6-6 | few | CASAYPLYEQYF | TGTGCCAGCGCATACCCTCTCTACGAGCAGTACTTC
TRBD1 | TRBJ2-2 | TRBV2 | few | CASSADRLRELFF | TGTGCCAGCAGTGCGGACAGGTTGAGGGAGCTGTTTTTT
TRBD2 | TRBJ2-1 | TRBV19 | . | CASSLLAGENEQFF | TGTGCCAGTAGTTTACTAGCGGGAGAAAATGAGCAGTTCTTC
TRBD2 | TRBJ2-3 | TRBV13 | . | CASSARLASDLGDTQYF | TGTGCCAGCAGCGCCCGACTAGCGTCAGACCTGGGGGATACGCAGTATTTT
. | TRBJ2-3 | TRBV12-5 | . | CASAPASDTQYF | TGTGCTAGTGCTCCGGCCTCCGATACGCAGTATTTT
. | TRBJ1-5 | TRBV27 | few | CASSSDQISHQPQHF | TGTGCCAGCAGTTCCGACCAAATTTCCCATCAGCCCCAGCATTTT
TRBD1 | TRBJ2-7 | TRBV3-1 | few | CASSQLGTGKYF | TGTGCCAGCAGCCAACTTGGGACAGGGAAGTACTTC
. | TRBJ2-5 | TRBV4-3 | . | CASSQERGVSLAQYF | TGCGCCAGCAGCCAAGAAAGGGGCGTCAGTTTGGCCCAGTACTTC
. | TRBJ2-7 | TRBV10-3 | . | CAISDPLEQYF | TGTGCCATCTCCGACCCCCTCGAGCAGTACTTC
TRBD1 | TRBJ2-5 | TRBV6-4 | few | CASSRPQGTRVLETQYF | TGTGCCAGCAGTCGGCCACAGGGGACGCGAGTCTTAGAGACCCAGTACTTC
. | TRBJ2-3 | TRBV5-1 | . | CASASGNTDTQYF | TGCGCCAGCGCATCCGGGAACACAGATACGCAGTATTTT
TRBD2 | TRBJ2-5 | TRBV29-1 | few | CSVYTSGSETQYF | TGCAGCGTTTACACTAGCGGGAGTGAGACCCAGTACTTC
TRBD1 | TRBJ1-2 | TRBV29-1 | . | CSVLGLTGIYGYTF | TGCAGCGTTTTGGGGCTGACAGGGATCTATGGCTACACCTTC
TRBD2 | TRBJ2-5 | TRBV29-1 | many | CSVELAEQETQYF | TGCAGCGTTGAACTAGCGGAGCAAGAGACCCAGTACTTC
. | TRBJ2-7 | TRBV2 | few | CASVRGRAYEQYF | TGTGCCAGCGTCAGGGGCCGGGCCTACGAGCAGTACTTC
. | TRBJ2-7 | TRBV6-5 | many | CASSTRDLGSYEQYF | TGTGCCAGCAGTACCCGGGACTTGGGGTCCTACGAGCAGTACTTC
. | TRBJ2-7 | TRBV3-1 | . | CASSHVGDVTYEQYF | TGTGCCAGCAGTCACGTTGGGGACGTCACCTACGAGCAGTACTTC
TRBD2 | TRBJ2-5 | TRBV7-6 | . | CASSYQFASGQETQYF | TGTGCCAGCAGCTACCAATTCGCTAGCGGACAAGAGACCCAGTACTTC
. | TRBJ1-4 | TRBV28 | few | CASSLSETTNEKLFF | TGTGCCAGCAGTTTATCAGAGACAACTAATGAAAAACTGTTTTTT
. | TRBJ2-6 | TRBV7-9 | . | CASSQPGDTGANVLTF | TGTGCCAGCAGCCAACCAGGGGATACTGGGGCCAACGTCCTGACTTTC
TRBD1 | TRBJ1-5 | TRBV15 | . | CATSRDPGQGSNQPQHF | TGTGCCACCAGCAGAGATCCGGGACAGGGAAGCAATCAGCCCCAGCATTTT
. | TRBJ1-1 | TRBV6-5 | . | CASSYGGGRGNTEALF | TGTGCCAGCAGTTACGGGGGCGGTAGGGGGAACACTGAAGCTCTCTTT
. | TRBJ2-7 | TRBV4-3 | . | CASSRGTGASYEQYF | TGCGCCAGCAGCCGAGGGACCGGGGCCTCCTACGAGCAGTACTTC
. | TRBJ2-3 | TRBV29-1 | . | CSPVEGSTDTQYF | TGCAGCCCCGTGGAGGGGAGCACAGATACGCAGTATTTT
. | TRBJ1-1 | TRBV12-3/TRBV12-4 | . | CASSHWNTEAFF | TGTGCCAGCAGCCACTGGAACACTGAAGCTTTCTTT